Listed below are T cell receptor beta chains from one sample, sequenced in a study of T cell responses to AZD1222 COVID-19 vaccine. Here immunoSEQ multiplex PCR was the method, and the copy in TCRdb shows in-frame clones only, minus some. The sample includes around 83,000 clones, about 82% of them seen just once. Sequences were derived from peripheral blood, sampled on day 0 of AZD1222 vaccination. The receptors stem from an adult in good health. CDR3s include the opening cysteine and the closing phenylalanine or tryptophan. Each record gives: CDR3 length, J gene, V gene, D gene, clone size, CDR3 DNA, CDR3 protein. The D gene is left open where the match is weak. The size field is filled for only some rows; it gives once, few, many or a size class.

>14|TRBJ1-4|TRBV7-2|NA|NA
TGTGCCAGCAGCTTCACAGGGATCGAGGAAAAACTGTTTTTT
CASSFTGIEEKLFF
>13|TRBJ1-2|TRBV6-5|NA|NA
TGTGCCAGCAGCGCTGTAGGGGGGTATGGCTACACCTTC
CASSAVGGYGYTF
>15|TRBJ1-2|TRBV3-1/TRBV3-2|TRBD1|NA
TGTGCCAGCAGCCCATGGACAGGGGACACCTATGGCTACACCTTC
CASSPWTGDTYGYTF
>14|TRBJ2-1|TRBV7-2|NA|once
TGTGCCAGCAGCTTAGGATGGGCCCACAATGAGCAGTTCTTC
CASSLGWAHNEQFF
>12|TRBJ2-5|TRBV12-3/TRBV12-4|NA|NA
TGTGCCAGCAGTTGGAGTTCCGAGACCCAGTACTTC
CASSWSSETQYF
>14|TRBJ1-4|TRBV6-5|NA|few
TGTGCCAGTGCCTGGTCCAGGGCGAATGAAAAACTGTTTTTT
CASAWSRANEKLFF
>12|TRBJ1-2|TRBV7-2|NA|NA
TGTGCCAGCAGCTTAAATCGGGCAGACTACACCTTC
CASSLNRADYTF
>22|TRBJ1-3|TRBV28|TRBD1|few
TGTGCCAGCATGAGTTGGGGGATACCCGGGACAGGGAAAAACTGGGCTGGAAACACCATATATTTT
CASMSWGIPGTGKNWAGNTIYF
>17|TRBJ2-7|TRBV6-2/TRBV6-3|TRBD1|NA
TGTGCCAGCAGTTACGACCCGGACAGGGCATCTCCCTACGAGCAGTACTTC
CASSYDPDRASPYEQYF
>14|TRBJ2-3|TRBV5-1|TRBD1|NA
TGCGCCAGCAGCAAGACAGGGGGAACAGATACGCAGTATTTT
CASSKTGGTDTQYF
>14|TRBJ1-2|TRBV3-1/TRBV3-2|TRBD1|NA
TGTGCCAGCAGCCCCCGGGGACAGTACTATGGCTACACCTTC
CASSPRGQYYGYTF
>14|TRBJ2-5|TRBV11-2|NA|NA
TGTGCCAGCAGCTATACGTCGGAACAAGAGACCCAGTACTTC
CASSYTSEQETQYF
>17|TRBJ2-7|TRBV18|TRBD1|NA
TGTGCCAGCTCACCACTTCTTTCCGGGACAGGGTCTGGAGAGCAGTACTTC
CASSPLLSGTGSGEQYF
>12|TRBJ1-2|TRBV4-1|NA|few
TGCGCCAGCAGCCAAGACTGGGAGGGCTACACCTTC
CASSQDWEGYTF
>15|TRBJ1-6|TRBV6-5|TRBD1|few
TGTGCCAGCAGTTCTTGGACAGGGGCGGATTCACCCCTCCACTTT
CASSSWTGADSPLHF
>16|TRBJ1-5|TRBV5-6|TRBD1|few
TGTGCCAGCAGCGCCGACAGGGGGGTTGGGGATCAGCCCCAGCATTTT
CASSADRGVGDQPQHF
>14|TRBJ2-5|TRBV7-7|NA|NA
TGTGCTAGCAGCCCCGGGACACACCAAGAGACCCAGTACTTC
CASSPGTHQETQYF
>16|TRBJ2-5|TRBV13|TRBD2|NA
TGTGCCAGCAGCTTAGCAGGAGCGGGGGGGCAAGAGACCCAGTACTTC
CASSLAGAGGQETQYF
>13|TRBJ1-3|TRBV6-5|NA|NA
TGTGCCAGCAGTTACAGGGGTGGAAACACCATATATTTT
CASSYRGGNTIYF
>16|TRBJ2-3|TRBV30|NA|NA
TGTGCCTGGAGTGCCCCTAGGCAGTTGGGCACAGATACGCAGTATTTT
CAWSAPRQLGTDTQYF
>15|TRBJ2-3|TRBV11-3|NA|NA
TGTGCCAGCAGCTCACGTGAGGGAAGCACAGATACGCAGTATTTT
CASSSREGSTDTQYF
>15|TRBJ2-7|TRBV5-4|TRBD1|NA
TGTGCCAGCAGCGGGCAGGGACAGGTCACCTACGAGCAGTACTTC
CASSGQGQVTYEQYF
>16|TRBJ1-6|TRBV28|TRBD1|NA
TGTGCCAGCAGTTTACCGGACAGGGGATGGGCTTCACCCCTCCACTTT
CASSLPDRGWASPLHF
>19|TRBJ2-1|TRBV27|NA|NA
TGTGCCAGCAGACTGGAGGCGCGTCAATTAAGAAGCTCCTACAATGAGCAGTTCTTC
CASRLEARQLRSSYNEQFF
>16|TRBJ2-7|TRBV5-6|TRBD1|NA
TGTGCCAGCAGCATGCGGACAGGGGCCGCTTCCTACGAGCAGTACTTC
CASSMRTGAASYEQYF
>15|TRBJ2-5|TRBV2|TRBD2|NA
TGTGCCAGCAGCGGACTAGCGGGGGGGAAAGAGACCCAGTACTTC
CASSGLAGGKETQYF
>14|TRBJ2-1|TRBV25-1|TRBD2|NA
TGTGCCAGCAGTGAACTAGCGGAGGTCAATGAGCAGTTCTTC
CASSELAEVNEQFF
>16|TRBJ2-5|TRBV11-2|TRBD2|NA
TGTGCCAGCAGCCCGGAAGCGGGAGAACCTGTAGAGACCCAGTACTTC
CASSPEAGEPVETQYF
>13|TRBJ1-1|TRBV19|TRBD1|NA
TGTGCCACCCGACAGGGGATGAACACTGAAGCTTTCTTT
CATRQGMNTEAFF
>12|TRBJ2-7|TRBV12-3/TRBV12-4|NA|many
TGTGCCAGCAGTCTAAGGACAACCGAGCAGTACTTC
CASSLRTTEQYF
>21|TRBJ2-3|TRBV24-1|TRBD2|few
TGTGCCACCAGTGATCCCATAGAATCTAGCGGGAGGGCCTGGGACACAGATACGCAGTATTTT
CATSDPIESSGRAWDTDTQYF
>16|TRBJ2-5|TRBV19|TRBD2|NA
TGTGCCAGTAGTATCGGGACTAGCGGGAGTGCGGAGACCCAGTACTTC
CASSIGTSGSAETQYF